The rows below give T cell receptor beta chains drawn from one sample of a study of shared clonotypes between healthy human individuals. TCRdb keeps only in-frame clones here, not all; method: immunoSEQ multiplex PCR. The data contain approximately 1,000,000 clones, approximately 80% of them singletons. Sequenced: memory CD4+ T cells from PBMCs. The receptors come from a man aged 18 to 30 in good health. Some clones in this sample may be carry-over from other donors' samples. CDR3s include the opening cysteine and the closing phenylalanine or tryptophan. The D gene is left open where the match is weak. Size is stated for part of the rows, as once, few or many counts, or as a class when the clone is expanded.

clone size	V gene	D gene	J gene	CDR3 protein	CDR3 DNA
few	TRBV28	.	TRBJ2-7	CASNPRESYEQYF	TGTGCCAGCAACCCCAGGGAGTCCTACGAGCAGTACTTC
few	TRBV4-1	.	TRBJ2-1	CASSQVNMGFTDEQFF	TGCGCCAGCAGCCAAGTAAATATGGGGTTTACAGATGAGCAGTTCTTC
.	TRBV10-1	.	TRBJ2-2	CASRADITGELFF	TGCGCCAGCAGAGCGGACATCACCGGGGAGCTGTTTTTT
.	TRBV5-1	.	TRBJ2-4	CASSFGGALRKNIQYF	TGCGCCAGCAGCTTCGGAGGGGCCTTACGCAAAAACATTCAGTACTTC
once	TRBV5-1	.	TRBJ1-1	CASSLEPRNTEAFF	TGCGCCAGCAGCTTGGAACCTAGGAACACTGAAGCTTTCTTT
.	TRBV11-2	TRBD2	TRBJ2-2	CASSITSGRNWELFF	TGTGCCAGCAGCATAACTAGCGGGAGAAATTGGGAGCTGTTTTTT
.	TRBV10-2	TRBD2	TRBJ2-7	CASSSAGGREQYF	TGCGCCAGCAGTTCAGCGGGAGGGCGCGAGCAGTACTTC
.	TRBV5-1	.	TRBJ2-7	CASSLVSTRVTYEQYF	TGCGCCAGCAGCTTGGTCTCAACTCGAGTAACCTACGAGCAGTACTTC
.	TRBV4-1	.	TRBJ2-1	CASSQGTERAYNEQFF	TGCGCCAGCAGCCAGGGGACGGAACGGGCCTACAATGAGCAGTTCTTC
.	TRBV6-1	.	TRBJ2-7	CASSERDTISYEQYF	TGTGCCAGCAGTGAAAGGGACACCATTTCCTACGAGCAGTACTTC
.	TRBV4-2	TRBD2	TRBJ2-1	CASSRRGLGSNEQFF	TGTGCCAGCAGCCGCAGAGGACTAGGGTCAAATGAGCAGTTCTTC
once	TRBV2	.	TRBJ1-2	CASSGRQAQNYGYTF	TGTGCCAGCAGTGGCCGGCAGGCTCAAAACTATGGCTACACCTTC
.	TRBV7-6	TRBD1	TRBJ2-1	CASSVQGQALYNEQFF	TGTGCCAGCAGCGTACAGGGACAGGCTCTCTACAATGAGCAGTTCTTC
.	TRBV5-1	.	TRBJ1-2	CASSLGAPGNYGYTF	TGCGCCAGCAGCTTGGGGGCCCCGGGGAACTATGGCTACACCTTC
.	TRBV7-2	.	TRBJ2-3	CASSLEPTDTQYF	TGTGCCAGCAGCTTAGAGCCCACAGATACGCAGTATTTT
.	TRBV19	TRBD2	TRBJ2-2	CASKREAEGGELFF	TGTGCCAGCAAGCGGGAGGCGGAGGGCGGGGAGCTGTTTTTT